These 27 T cell receptor beta chains were all obtained from the same sample, sequenced in a study of CD8+ T cells in alopecia areata (dated by TCRdb to 2016 to 2019). The treatment or condition tag for this specimen amounts to: oral pan-JAK inhibitor, 5-10 mg twice daily. To prepare the library, the immunoSEQ multiplex PCR assay was applied. To provide template for TCR sequencing, every sample had RNA extracted and reverse transcribed into cDNA. Imported from immuneACCESS, the table was reduced by TCRdb to in-frame sequences with V and J called. These copies leave out some clones; in studies compared against another copy, an unresolved V gene accounts for under half, and the cause of the remainder is not known. The sample table shows about 270,000 clones, and around three fifths are seen once. Clones ranked in the top ten supply 0.75% to 0.95% of the sample. The sequencing here drew on CD4+ T cells sorted from blood, taken around week 53, from a patient treated with tofacitinib. Receptor source: a human donor with alopecia areata.

This clone was recorded a few times. The V call is TRBV29-1, the J call TRBJ2-2; weak D call: TRBD1 (6 bases). V was shortened by 4 bases and J by 4 bases, with 13 bases between the two germline ends. The CDR3 runs to 14 residues. Germline V gene sequence: CDR1 SQVTM, CDR2 ANQGSEA. The CDR3 sequence is CSVGNRVATGELFF. In nucleotides, the CDR3 is TGCAGCGTTGGCAACAGGGTCGCCACCGGGGAGCTGTTTTTT.

CDR3 sequence reads: CASSPTPGGTYEQYF. The CDR3 bases are TGTGCCAGCAGTCCAACTCCTGGGGGGACCTACGAGCAGTACTTC. V usage is TRBV27 and J usage is TRBJ2-7; the D gene is possibly TRBD2 (6 bases). Between the trimmed V and J ends, which lost 5 bases and 2 bases, there was a span of 16 bases. The CDR3 loop spans 15 amino acids. Germline CDR1 reads MNHEY; CDR2 reads SMNVEV (reference sequence).

This clone occurred a few times. The rearrangement uses TRBV5-6 and TRBJ2-7, with D possibly matching TRBD1 (5 bases). Germline V gene lookup returns CDR1 SGHDT and CDR2 YYEEEE. CDR3 length: 15 amino acids. V dropped 5 bases and J dropped 5 bases, with 20 bases sitting between them. The CDR3 loop reads CASSILQGSFDEQYF. The CDR3 DNA is TGTGCCAGCAGTATTCTCCAGGGTTCCTTCGACGAGCAGTACTTC. Supplemented by reference TRBV5-6 and TRBJ2-7, the full variable domain reads DAGVTQSPTHLIKTRGQQVTLRCSPKSGHDTVSWYQQALGQGPQFIFQYYEEEERQRGNFPDRFSGHQFPNYSSELNVNALLLGDSALYLCASSILQGSFDEQYFGPGTRLTVT.

The chain joins TRBV2 to TRBJ2-1; TRBD2 matches at 7 bases. From germline, CDR1 is SNHLY and CDR2 FYNNEI. With V trimmed by 4 bases and J by 9 bases, 12 bases remained unmatched. CDR3 size: 15 residues. The CDR3 DNA is TGTGCCAGCAGTGTGTCGGCTAGCGGCCCCTCTGAGCAGTTCTTC. As protein: CASSVSASGPSEQFF.

The genes are TRBV9 and TRBJ1-1; D is perhaps TRBD1 (6 bases). Trimming shortened V by 0 bases and J by 6 bases, and 12 bases separated the two germline ends. CDR1 and CDR2 (germline): SGDLS, YYNGEE. The CDR3 loop spans 14 amino acids. Here the CDR3 DNA reads TGTGCCAGCAGCGTAGGTCCGGGGGCGGCTGAAGCTTTCTTT. Amino acids: CASSVGPGAAEAFF.

The genes are TRBV29-1 and TRBJ1-2; D is undetermined. Germline values: CDR1 SQVTM, CDR2 ANQGSEA. This CDR3 spans 11 amino acids. In DNA, the CDR3 is TGCAGTGGCGAGGAGACCTATGGCTACACCTTC. Translated: CSGEETYGYTF.

The V gene is TRBV1, the J gene TRBJ2-4; the table's D call, TRBD1, has no DNA check behind it. TRBV1 is shown as a pseudogene. There are 18 residues in the CDR3. CDR3 bases: TGCACCAGCTGGGGGGACAGGGGGCCGGGAAAAGCCAAAAACATTCAGTACTTC. Translating gives CTSWGDRGPGKAKNIQYF.

V gene TRBV18 combines with J gene TRBJ2-3; D remains ambiguous. V was pared by 1 base and J by 0 bases, with 5 bases between. There are 14 residues in the CDR3. Per germline, CDR1 KGHSH and CDR2 LQKENI. The CDR3 sequence: CASSPLSSTDTQYF. In nucleotides, the CDR3 is TGTGCCAGCTCACCACTGTCCAGCACAGATACGCAGTATTTT.

The chain joins TRBV5-1 to TRBJ2-5; 11 bases line up with TRBD2. Germline assignment: CDR1 SGHRS and CDR2 YFSETQ. Trimming cost V 2 bases and J 4 bases; bases outside gene matches: 4. This CDR3 spans 15 amino acids. The CDR3 nucleotides read TGCGCCAGCAGCTTCACTAGCGGGGGTCGAGAGACCCAGTACTTC. As protein: CASSFTSGGRETQYF.

Notes on this clone: Other DNA sequences in the sample encode the same CDR3. The rearrangement joins TRBV6-6 to TRBJ2-5; D is unresolved. This CDR3 is built from 11 residues. The germline CDR1 and CDR2 sequences are MNHNY and SVGAGI (reference sequence). The V end lost 6 bases, the J end lost 3 bases, and 5 bases lay between the germline ends. CDR3: CASSLKETQYF. In DNA, the CDR3 is TGTGCCAGCAGCTTGAAAGAGACCCAGTACTTC.

This clone turned up a few times. The J gene is TRBJ2-2, the V gene TRBV29-1; a weak D match, TRBD2 (6 bases). The CDR3 is 14 residues long. Trimming removed 7 bases at V and 2 bases at J, with 14 bases between. Germline lookup yields CDR1 SQVTM and CDR2 ANQGSEA. This chain's CDR3 is CSAAWGLNTGELFF. The CDR3 DNA reads as TGCAGCGCCGCCTGGGGACTTAACACCGGGGAGCTGTTTTTT.

This chain joins TRBV29-1 and TRBJ2-1, with 8 positions matching TRBD2. This CDR3 contains 15 residues. The trim removed 5 bases at V and 4 bases at J, leaving 10 bases unmatched. Germline CDR1 is SQVTM and CDR2 is ANQGSEA. The CDR3 reads CSVHPSGGPYNEQFF. CDR3 sequence (DNA): TGCAGCGTTCATCCAAGCGGGGGACCTTACAATGAGCAGTTCTTC.

The chain is built from TRBV29-1 and TRBJ2-1; possibly TRBD2 for D (6 bases). V was cut by 6 bases and J by 10 bases, with 19 bases left in between. From germline, CDR1 is SQVTM and CDR2 ANQGSEA. CDR3 size: 13 residues. The DNA of the CDR3 is TGCAGCGTCCTTAAAGCGTCCCGGGGGGAGCAGTTCTTC. It yields the protein CSVLKASRGEQFF.

The rearrangement joins TRBV9 to TRBJ1-4; D might be TRBD1 (5 bases). The CDR3 has 15 amino acids. The germline V gene has CDR1 SGDLS and CDR2 YYNGEE. With 4 bases removed from V and 6 bases from J, the gap between germline ends came to 16 bases. The CDR3 sequence: CASSPRGRDYEKLFF. The CDR3 coding sequence is TGTGCCAGCAGCCCCCGGGGCAGGGACTATGAAAAACTGTTTTTT.

The chain combines TRBV4-2 with TRBJ2-1; the D gene could be TRBD1 or TRBD2 (5 bases each). The CDR3 is made up of 15 amino acids. Trimming removed 0 bases from V and 6 bases from J, with 12 bases in between. Germline values: CDR1 LGHNA, CDR2 YNFKEQ. CDR3 DNA sequence: TGTGCCAGCAGCCAAGATGGGGGTTTGGGCAATGAGCAGTTCTTC. Amino acids: CASSQDGGLGNEQFF.

V gene TRBV18 combines with J gene TRBJ1-1; no clear D gene. Germline loops: CDR1 KGHSH, CDR2 LQKENI. V was pared by 5 bases and J by 4 bases, with 8 bases between. CDR3 length equals 12 residues. The CDR3 here is CASSSESTEAFF. The DNA of the CDR3 is TGTGCCAGCTCATCGGAGAGCACTGAAGCTTTCTTT.

A single count supports this clone. The V gene is TRBV4-1, the J gene TRBJ2-2; 8 bases are a match to TRBD2. The CDR3 totals 19 residues. V dropped 0 bases and J dropped 7; count of bases not matched to a gene: 16. Germline-derived CDR1 and CDR2 are MGHRA and YSYEKL. The CDR3 DNA sequence: TGCGCCAGCAGCCAAGAGGCCCTCTTAACGGGGGGGCCGTACGGGGAGCTGTTTTTT. As protein: CASSQEALLTGGPYGELFF.

CDR3 DNA sequence: TGCGCCAGCAGCTTGCAGGATTTGAACACTGAAGCTTTCTTT. Protein product: CASSLQDLNTEAFF. The V call is TRBV5-1, the J call TRBJ1-1; D is undetermined. The length of the CDR3 is 14 residues. The germline V gene encodes CDR1 SGHRS and CDR2 YFSETQ. V lost 1 base and J lost 0, with 7 bases in between.

This clone came up once. V is TRBV29-1 and J is TRBJ2-5; TRBD1 matches 9 bases. Germline-derived CDR1 and CDR2 are SQVTM and ANQGSEA. Trimming took 8 bases from V and 5 from J; bases not matched to a gene: 12. This CDR3 is built from 14 residues. CDR3 coding DNA: TGCAGCACCCCGCTGACAGGGGGATCGGAGACCCAGTACTTC. Its translation: CSTPLTGGSETQYF. Looking up the rest from reference TRBV29-1 and TRBJ2-5 gives the full variable domain: SAVISQKPSRDICQRGTSLTIQCQVDSQVTMMFWYRQQPGQSLTLIATANQGSEATYESGFVIDKFPISRPNLTFSTLTVSNMSPEDSSIYLCSTPLTGGSETQYFGPGTRLLVL.

The V gene is TRBV30, the J gene TRBJ1-5; no firm D call. The CDR3 is made up of 13 amino acids. V was cut by 1 base and J by 7 bases, with 11 bases left in between. Germline CDR1 is GTSNPN and CDR2 is SVGIG (reference sequence). CDR3: CAWSGDNRQPQHF. The CDR3 DNA sequence: TGTGCCTGGAGTGGCGACAATCGACAGCCCCAGCATTTT.

The chain employs TRBV18 and TRBJ1-2; D gene uncertain. The germline V gene encodes CDR1 KGHSH and CDR2 LQKENI. This CDR3 is 14 amino acids long. Between the trimmed V and J ends, which lost 1 base and 3 bases, there was a span of 9 bases. DNA for the CDR3: TGTGCCAGCTCACCACTCGCGCAGGACTATGGCTACACCTTC. Its protein is CASSPLAQDYGYTF.

This clone was seen a few times. The chain carries TRBV29-1 and TRBJ2-7, with D perhaps matching TRBD2 (7 bases). V was shortened by 8 bases and J by 1 base, with 15 bases between the two germline ends. The CDR3 length is 13 residues. Per germline, CDR1 SQVTM and CDR2 ANQGSEA. The CDR3 bases are TGCAGCCCTGGGGGGGCCGCATCCTACGAGCAGTACTTC. As protein: CSPGGAASYEQYF.

The chain links TRBV11-2 to TRBJ2-5; 8 nucleotides agree with TRBD1. The V gene end was trimmed by 7 bases and the J gene end by 5 bases; junction bases not matched to a gene: 9. CDR3 length equals 14 residues. Germline V gives CDR1 SGHAT, CDR2 FQNNGV. The CDR3 DNA reads as TGTGCCAGCACCCTAGGACAGGGTGTCGAGACCCAGTACTTC. Translated: CASTLGQGVETQYF.

This chain joins TRBV9 and TRBJ2-3; the D call may be TRBD1 or TRBD2 (5 bases each). Trimming removed 3 bases from V and 0 bases from J, with 11 bases in between. The CDR3 loop spans 15 amino acids. In germline, CDR1 is SGDLS, CDR2 YYNGEE. CDR3 coding DNA: TGTGCCAGCAGCGCCTCGGGACCCAGCACAGATACGCAGTATTTT. It translates to CASSASGPSTDTQYF.

This clone was detected only a few times. The rearrangement joins TRBV11-2 to TRBJ2-3; 9 bases match TRBD2. The CDR3 extends over 16 amino acids. With 2 bases clipped from V and 0 bases from J, the junction kept 3 bases outside the gene matches. Germline V lookup: CDR1 SGHAT, CDR2 FQNNGV. Here the CDR3 DNA reads TGTGCCAGCAGCTTAATAGCGGGGGCTAGCACAGATACGCAGTATTTT. It translates to CASSLIAGASTDTQYF.

The chain recombines TRBV5-1 with TRBJ2-1; maybe TRBD2 (5 bases). The CDR3 length is 16 residues. The V end was cut by 3 bases, the J end by 0 bases, with 13 bases between. Germline-derived CDR1 and CDR2 are SGHRS and YFSETQ. CDR3 coding DNA: TGCGCCAGCAGCTGGGGAGATGTCAGCTCCTACAATGAGCAGTTCTTC. Translation: CASSWGDVSSYNEQFF.

The genes are TRBV4-3 and TRBJ2-1; no clear D. Germline CDR1 LGHNA, CDR2 YSLEER. The V end was cut by 0 bases, the J end by 3 bases, with 6 bases between. The length of the CDR3 is 14 residues. CDR3 bases: TGCGCCAGCAGCCAAGAGGGTGGCTACAATGAGCAGTTCTTC. Amino acids: CASSQEGGYNEQFF.